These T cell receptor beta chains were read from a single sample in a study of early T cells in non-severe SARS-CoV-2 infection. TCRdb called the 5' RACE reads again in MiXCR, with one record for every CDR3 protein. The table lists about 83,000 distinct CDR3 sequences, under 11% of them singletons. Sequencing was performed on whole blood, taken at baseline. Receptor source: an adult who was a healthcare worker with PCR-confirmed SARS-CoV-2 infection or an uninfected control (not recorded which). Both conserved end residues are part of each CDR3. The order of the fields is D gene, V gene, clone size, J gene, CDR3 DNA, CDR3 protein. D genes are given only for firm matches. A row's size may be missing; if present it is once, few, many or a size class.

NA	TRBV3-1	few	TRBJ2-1	TGTGCCAGCAGCCAAGGAGTTGGGGGCGGTCGCAATGAGCAGTTCTTC	CASSQGVGGGRNEQFF
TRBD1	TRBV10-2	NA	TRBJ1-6	TGCGCCAGCAGCGATACCGGGACAGGCCCCTCTCCTTCCTATAATTCACCCCTCCACTTT	CASSDTGTGPSPSYNSPLHF
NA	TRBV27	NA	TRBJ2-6	TGTGCCAGCAGTCCCCAGAGACTTGGGGGGGCCAACGTCCTGACTTTC	CASSPQRLGGANVLTF
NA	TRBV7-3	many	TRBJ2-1	TGTGCCAGCAGCTTAATGGGGGGATCTTACAATGAGCAGTTCTTC	CASSLMGGSYNEQFF
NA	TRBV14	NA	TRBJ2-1	TGTGCCAGCAGCCAAGACCTTCTAGGGCTGGGGTACAATGAGCAGTTCTTC	CASSQDLLGLGYNEQFF
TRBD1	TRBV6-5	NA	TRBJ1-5	TGTGCCAGCAGTTACTCTGGGACAGACAATCAGCCCCAGCATTTT	CASSYSGTDNQPQHF
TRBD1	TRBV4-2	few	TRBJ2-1	TGTGCCAGCAGCCAAGGAGGACAGGGGAATGAGCAGTTCTTC	CASSQGGQGNEQFF
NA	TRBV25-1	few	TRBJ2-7	TGTGCCAGCAGTGAGGGAATTAAACCCTACGAGCAGTACTTC	CASSEGIKPYEQYF
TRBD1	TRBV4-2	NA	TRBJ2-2	TGTGCCAGCAGCCAAAAAGCGGGACAGGGGGCGGCCGGGGAGCTGTTTTTT	CASSQKAGQGAAGELFF
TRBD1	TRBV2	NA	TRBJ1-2	TGTGCCAGCAGTGAAGTGCCGGGACAGGGAATGAGGGGCTACACCTTC	CASSEVPGQGMRGYTF
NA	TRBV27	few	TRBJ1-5	TGTGCCAGCAGTTTGCGGGGGGTGGATCAGCCCCAGCATTTT	CASSLRGVDQPQHF
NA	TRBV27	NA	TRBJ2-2	TGTGCCAGCACCACGGACACATCGAACACCGGGGAGCTGTTTTTT	CASTTDTSNTGELFF
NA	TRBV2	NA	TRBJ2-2	TGTGCCAGCAGTTCAAGCGGCTACACCGGGGAGCTGTTTTTT	CASSSSGYTGELFF
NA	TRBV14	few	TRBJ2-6	TGTGCCAGCATCCCAGGGTACTCTGGGGCCAACGTCCTGACTTTC	CASIPGYSGANVLTF
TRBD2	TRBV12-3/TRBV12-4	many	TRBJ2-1	TGTGCCAGCAGTTTAGCTAGCGGGAGGGGCAATGAGCAGTTCTTC	CASSLASGRGNEQFF
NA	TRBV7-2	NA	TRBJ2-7	TGTGCCAGCAGCGACTACGTTTACGAGCAGTACTTC	CASSDYVYEQYF
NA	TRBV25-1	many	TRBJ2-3	TGTGCCAGCAGGAAACTCCGGGATACGCAGTATTTT	CASRKLRDTQYF
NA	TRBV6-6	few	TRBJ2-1	TGTGCCAGCAGTCTCAGTCAGGCGGCCTACAATGAGCAGTTCTTC	CASSLSQAAYNEQFF
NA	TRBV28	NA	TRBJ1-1	TGTGCCAGCAGTCTTCAGGGATTCAGGACTGAAGCTTTCTTT	CASSLQGFRTEAFF
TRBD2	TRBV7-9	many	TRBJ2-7	TGTGCCAGCAGCCGTGACTTCAGCGGGGACGAGCAGTACTTC	CASSRDFSGDEQYF